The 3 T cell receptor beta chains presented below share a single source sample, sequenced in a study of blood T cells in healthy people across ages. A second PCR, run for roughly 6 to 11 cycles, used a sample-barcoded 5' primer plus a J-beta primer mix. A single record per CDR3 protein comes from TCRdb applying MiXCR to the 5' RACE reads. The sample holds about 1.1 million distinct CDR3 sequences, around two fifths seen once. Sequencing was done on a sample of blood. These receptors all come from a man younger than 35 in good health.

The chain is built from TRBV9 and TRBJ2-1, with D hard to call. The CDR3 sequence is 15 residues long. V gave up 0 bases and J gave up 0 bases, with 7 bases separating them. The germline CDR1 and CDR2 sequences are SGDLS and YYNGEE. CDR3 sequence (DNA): TGTGCCAGCAGCGTAGAGGGAACCTCCTACAATGAGCAGTTCTTC. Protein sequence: CASSVEGTSYNEQFF.

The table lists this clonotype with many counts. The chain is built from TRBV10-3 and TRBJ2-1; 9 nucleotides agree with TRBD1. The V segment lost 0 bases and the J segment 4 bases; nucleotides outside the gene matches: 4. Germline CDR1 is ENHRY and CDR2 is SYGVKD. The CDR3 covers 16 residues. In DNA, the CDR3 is TGTGCCATCAGTGAGTCGAGGGACAGGGAGTACAATGAGCAGTTCTTC. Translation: CAISESRDREYNEQFF.

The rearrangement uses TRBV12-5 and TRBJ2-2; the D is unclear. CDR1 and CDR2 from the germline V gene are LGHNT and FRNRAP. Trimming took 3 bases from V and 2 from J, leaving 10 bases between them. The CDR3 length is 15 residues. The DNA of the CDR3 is TGTGCTAGTGGTTTACGGCTAGTTAACACCGGGGAGCTGTTTTTT. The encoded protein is CASGLRLVNTGELFF.